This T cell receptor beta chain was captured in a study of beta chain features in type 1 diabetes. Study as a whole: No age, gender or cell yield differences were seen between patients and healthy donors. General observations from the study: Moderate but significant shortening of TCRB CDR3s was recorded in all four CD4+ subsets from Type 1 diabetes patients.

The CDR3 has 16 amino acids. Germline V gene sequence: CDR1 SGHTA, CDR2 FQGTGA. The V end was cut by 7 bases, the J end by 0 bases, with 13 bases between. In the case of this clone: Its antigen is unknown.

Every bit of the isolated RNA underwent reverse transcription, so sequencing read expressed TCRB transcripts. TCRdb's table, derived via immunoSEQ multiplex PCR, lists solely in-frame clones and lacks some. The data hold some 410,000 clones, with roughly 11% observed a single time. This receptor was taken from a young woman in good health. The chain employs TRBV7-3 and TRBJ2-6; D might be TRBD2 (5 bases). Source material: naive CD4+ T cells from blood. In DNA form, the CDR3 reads TGTGCCAGCACCCAAGGGAGATTCTCTGGGGCCAACGTCCTGACTTTC. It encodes CASTQGRFSGANVLTF.